A single sample is the source of the 14 T cell receptor beta chains below, sequenced in a study of blood T cell repertoires in COVID-19. Profiled with immunoSEQ multiplex PCR; TCRdb holds only in-frame clones, not every one. The table shows around 290,000 clones, with 88% occurring only once. Sequenced sample: PBMCs or T cells enriched from blood (not recorded which). These receptors were obtained from a woman aged 25 to 39 who had recovered from COVID-19.

This CDR3 is CASSPLAGGPGELFF. The CDR3 nucleotides read TGTGCCAGCAGCCCCCTAGCGGGGGGGCCTGGGGAGCTGTTTTTT. V gene TRBV11-2 combines with J gene TRBJ2-2, with 12 bases aligning to TRBD2. CDR3 size: 15 residues. The germline V gene has CDR1 SGHAT and CDR2 FQNNGV. Trimming took 5 bases from V and 8 from J; bases not matched to a gene: 6.

J is TRBJ2-3 and V is TRBV7-3; D remains ambiguous. The CDR3 sequence is 14 residues long. From germline, CDR1 is SGHTA and CDR2 FQGTGA. V was trimmed by 5 bases and J by 3 bases, leaving 12 bases between them. The CDR3 nucleotides are TGTGCCAGCAGCCCCAGCGTTGGGACAGATACGCAGTATTTT. Protein: CASSPSVGTDTQYF.

The J gene is TRBJ2-1, the V gene TRBV25-1; 10 bases agree with TRBD2. Germline V gene data show CDR1 as MGHDK and CDR2 as SYGVNS. This CDR3 region has 16 residues. J gave up 10 bases and V 1 base, and 10 bases lay outside the gene matches. CDR3: CASSESALAGLGEQFF. The CDR3 DNA sequence: TGTGCCAGCAGTGAATCGGCACTAGCGGGGTTGGGAGAGCAGTTCTTC.

This clone was seen a single time. J is TRBJ2-3 and V is TRBV18, with 7 bases lining up with TRBD2. Germline CDR1 is KGHSH and CDR2 is LQKENI. V lost 1 base and J lost 2; bases outside the gene matches: 15. The CDR3 runs to 19 residues. CDR3 residues: CASSPLVAVVSGATDTQYF. The CDR3 DNA is TGTGCCAGCTCACCACTGGTAGCCGTGGTGAGCGGGGCCACAGATACGCAGTATTTT.

The genes are TRBV6-1 and TRBJ2-1; 10 bases match TRBD2. This CDR3 has 20 residues. CDR1 and CDR2 from the germline V gene are MNHNS and SASEGT. Germline trimming cut 2 bases from V and 4 bases from J; bases unmatched to any gene: 17. CDR3 in amino acids: CASSELPPTLAGVGYNEQFF. The CDR3 coding sequence is TGTGCCAGCAGTGAACTCCCACCGACCCTAGCGGGAGTCGGTTACAATGAGCAGTTCTTC.

The chain employs TRBV7-9 and TRBJ2-3; D remains unclear. Trimming removed 5 bases at V and 0 bases at J, with 12 bases between. Germline V lookup: CDR1 SEHNR, CDR2 FQNEAQ (reference sequence). This CDR3 contains 15 residues. This CDR3 reads CASSRPVPSTDTQYF. CDR3 bases: TGTGCCAGCAGCCGCCCGGTACCTAGCACAGATACGCAGTATTTT.

This sequence joins TRBV5-4 and TRBJ2-5; weak D call: TRBD2 (5 bases). This CDR3 region has 15 residues. Germline CDR1 is SGHNT and CDR2 is YYREEE (reference sequence). The V and J ends lost 2 bases and 2 bases respectively, with 13 bases between them. CDR3 in amino acids: CASSFEGWAQETQYF. The CDR3 nucleotides read TGTGCCAGCAGCTTCGAGGGCTGGGCACAAGAGACCCAGTACTTC.

This clone has a handful of counts. The CDR3 sequence is CASSFGVTDSGNTIYF. The DNA for the CDR3 is TGTGCCAGCAGTTTCGGAGTGACGGACTCTGGAAACACCATATATTTT. The rearrangement uses TRBV6-2 or TRBV6-3 and TRBJ1-3; D gene unclear. CDR3 length equals 16 residues. CDR1 is MNHEY and CDR2 is SVGEGT in the germline V gene. With 4 bases removed from V and 0 bases from J, the gap between germline ends came to 13 bases.

This clone was recorded only once. The chain has TRBV7-2 and TRBJ2-7; tentative D call: TRBD2 (5 bases). The length of the CDR3 is 14 residues. With 1 base removed from V and 0 bases from J, the gap between germline ends came to 7 bases. Germline V lookup: CDR1 SGHTA, CDR2 FQGNSA. CDR3 loop: CASSLGLASYEQYF. The CDR3 coding sequence is TGTGCCAGCAGCTTAGGGCTAGCCTCCTACGAGCAGTACTTC.

The chain recombines TRBV19 with TRBJ2-6; 11 bases match TRBD2. V dropped 6 bases and J dropped 1; count of bases not matched to a gene: 11. Germline V gives CDR1 LNHDA, CDR2 SQIVND (reference sequence). This CDR3 contains 19 residues. CDR3 residues: CASRALGTSGPSGANVLTF. In DNA form, the CDR3 reads TGTGCCAGTAGGGCTCTAGGGACTAGCGGACCATCTGGGGCCAACGTCCTGACTTTC.

V usage is TRBV4-1 and J usage is TRBJ1-1; possibly TRBD1 for D (5 bases). Germline V gene lookup returns CDR1 MGHRA and CDR2 YSYEKL. CDR3 size: 15 residues. The V end lost 1 base, the J end lost 4 bases, and 13 bases lay between the germline ends. CDR3 protein: CASSQVGEGATEAFF. The CDR3 region has the DNA TGCGCCAGCAGCCAAGTGGGTGAAGGGGCCACTGAAGCTTTCTTT.

This clone was counted between two and nine times. V gene TRBV10-2 combines with J gene TRBJ1-5, with 7 bases fitting TRBD1. The CDR3 has 14 amino acids. From germline, CDR1 is WSHSY and CDR2 SAAADI. J was trimmed by 4 bases and V by 6 bases; bases with no gene match: 6. CDR3 in amino acids: CASSGGGANQPQHF. Written as DNA, the CDR3 is TGCGCCAGCAGCGGAGGGGGCGCAAATCAGCCCCAGCATTTT.

The chain links TRBV5-6 to TRBJ2-2, with TRBD2 matching 7 bases. Germline V CDR1 and CDR2: SGHDT, YYEEEE. CDR3 size: 16 residues. Losses at the gene ends were 7 bases for V and 6 bases for J; bases not matched to a gene: 15. The CDR3 here is CASAAAGLERAGELFF. The CDR3 DNA is TGTGCCAGCGCCGCGGCAGGACTAGAGAGGGCCGGGGAGCTGTTTTTT.

The J gene is TRBJ2-7, the V gene TRBV28; maybe TRBD2 (6 bases). V was pared by 6 bases and J by 4 bases, with 13 bases between. The CDR3 runs to 13 residues. Germline V lookup: CDR1 MDHEN, CDR2 SYDVKM. This CDR3 is CASRQGLPYEQYF. The CDR3, as DNA: TGTGCCAGCAGGCAGGGACTGCCGTACGAGCAGTACTTC.